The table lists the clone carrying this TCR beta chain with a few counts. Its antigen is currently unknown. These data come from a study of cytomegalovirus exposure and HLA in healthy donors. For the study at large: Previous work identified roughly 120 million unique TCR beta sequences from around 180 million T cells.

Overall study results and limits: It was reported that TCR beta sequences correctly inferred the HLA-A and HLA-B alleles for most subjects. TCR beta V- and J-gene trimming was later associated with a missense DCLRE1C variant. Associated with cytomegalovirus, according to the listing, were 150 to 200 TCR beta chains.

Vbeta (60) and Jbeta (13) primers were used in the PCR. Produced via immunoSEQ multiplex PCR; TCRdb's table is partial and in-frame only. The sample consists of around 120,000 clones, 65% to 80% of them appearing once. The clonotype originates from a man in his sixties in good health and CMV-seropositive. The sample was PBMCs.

The CDR3 coding sequence is TGTGCCAGCAGCCAAGAGGGAACAGGGAACTATGGCTACACCTTC. This sequence encodes CASSQEGTGNYGYTF. This sequence joins TRBV4-2 and TRBJ1-2; possibly TRBD1 for D (6 bases). V shed 0 bases and J shed 2 bases, with 10 bases lying between them. Germline loops: CDR1 LGHNA, CDR2 YNFKEQ. This CDR3 spans 15 amino acids.